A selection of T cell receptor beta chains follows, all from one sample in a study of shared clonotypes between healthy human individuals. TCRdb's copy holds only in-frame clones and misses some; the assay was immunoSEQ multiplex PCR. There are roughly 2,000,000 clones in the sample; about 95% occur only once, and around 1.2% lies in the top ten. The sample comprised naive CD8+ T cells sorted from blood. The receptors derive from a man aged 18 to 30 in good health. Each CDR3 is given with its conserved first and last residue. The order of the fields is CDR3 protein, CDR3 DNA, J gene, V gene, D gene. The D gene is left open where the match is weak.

CDR3aa: CASSPMSDGSVAEKLFF
CDR3nt: TGTGCCAGCAGCCCAATGTCTGACGGATCGGTGGCTGAAAAACTGTTTTTT
j_gene: TRBJ1-4
v_gene: TRBV9
d_gene: .

CDR3aa: CASSFGQGGSNEQYF
CDR3nt: TGTGCCAGCAGCTTCGGACAGGGGGGGTCCAACGAGCAGTACTTC
j_gene: TRBJ2-7
v_gene: TRBV11-2
d_gene: TRBD1

CDR3aa: CASSDRGAEQYF
CDR3nt: TGTGCCAGCAGTGACAGGGGAGCCGAGCAGTACTTC
j_gene: TRBJ2-7
v_gene: TRBV6-1
d_gene: .

CDR3aa: CASSRTTGVSTEAFF
CDR3nt: TGCGCCAGCAGCCGAACGACAGGGGTGAGCACTGAAGCTTTCTTT
j_gene: TRBJ1-1
v_gene: TRBV4-1
d_gene: TRBD1

CDR3aa: CASSYHPKDYLGGYTF
CDR3nt: TGTGCCAGCAGTTACCATCCCAAGGACTACCTTGGGGGCTACACCTTC
j_gene: TRBJ1-2
v_gene: TRBV6-6
d_gene: .

CDR3aa: CASSPLDGFSYEQYF
CDR3nt: TGTGCCAGCAGCCCCCTTGACGGCTTCTCCTACGAGCAGTACTTC
j_gene: TRBJ2-7
v_gene: TRBV9
d_gene: .

CDR3aa: CASSSQSYEQYF
CDR3nt: TGCGCCAGCAGCTCACAATCCTACGAGCAGTACTTC
j_gene: TRBJ2-7
v_gene: TRBV5-1
d_gene: .

CDR3aa: CASGAGTSNHEQYF
CDR3nt: TGTGCCAGCGGGGCCGGGACTAGCAACCACGAGCAGTACTTC
j_gene: TRBJ2-7
v_gene: TRBV27
d_gene: TRBD2

CDR3aa: CASSFRRGVNEQFF
CDR3nt: TGTGCCAGCAGTTTCCGCAGGGGGGTGAATGAGCAGTTCTTC
j_gene: TRBJ2-1
v_gene: TRBV27
d_gene: .

CDR3aa: CASSLGGRPRTGTYEQYF
CDR3nt: TGTGCCAGCAGCTTAGGAGGTCGGCCCAGGACAGGGACCTACGAGCAGTACTTC
j_gene: TRBJ2-7
v_gene: TRBV11-2
d_gene: TRBD1